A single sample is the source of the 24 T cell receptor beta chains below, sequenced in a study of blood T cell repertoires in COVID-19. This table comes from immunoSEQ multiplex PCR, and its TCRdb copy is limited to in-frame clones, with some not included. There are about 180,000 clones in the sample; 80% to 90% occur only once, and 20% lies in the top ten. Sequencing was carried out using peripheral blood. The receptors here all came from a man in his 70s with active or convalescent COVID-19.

The CDR3 sequence is CASSLGQGPEAFF. Written as DNA, the CDR3 is TGCGCCAGCAGCTTGGGGCAGGGGCCTGAAGCTTTCTTT. This chain links TRBV5-1 with TRBJ1-1; perhaps TRBD1 as D (6 bases). V was pared by 0 bases and J by 6 bases, with 9 bases between. Looked up from germline, CDR1 is SGHRS and CDR2 is YFSETQ. This CDR3 is 13 amino acids long.

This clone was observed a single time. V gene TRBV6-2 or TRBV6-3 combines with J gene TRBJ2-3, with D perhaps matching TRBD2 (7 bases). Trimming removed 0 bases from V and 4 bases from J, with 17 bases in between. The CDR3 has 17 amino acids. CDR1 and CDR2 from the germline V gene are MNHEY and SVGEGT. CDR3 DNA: TGTGCCAGCAGTTACTCCAAGGGGGGGAGAAGTTCAGATACGCAGTATTTT. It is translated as CASSYSKGGRSSDTQYF.

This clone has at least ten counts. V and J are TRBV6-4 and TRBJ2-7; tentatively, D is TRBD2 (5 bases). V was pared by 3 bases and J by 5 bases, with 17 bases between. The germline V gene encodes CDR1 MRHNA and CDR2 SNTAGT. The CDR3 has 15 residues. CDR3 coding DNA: TGTGCCAGCAGTGAGTTTAGTGGGAGTAGCCACGAGCAGTACTTC. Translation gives CASSEFSGSSHEQYF.

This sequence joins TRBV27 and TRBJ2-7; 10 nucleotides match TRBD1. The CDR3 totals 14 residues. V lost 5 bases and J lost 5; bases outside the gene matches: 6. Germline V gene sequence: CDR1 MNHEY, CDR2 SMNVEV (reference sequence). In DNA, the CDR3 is TGTGCCAGCAGTGGTATGGGGACAGGGGACGAGCAGTACTTC. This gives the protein CASSGMGTGDEQYF.

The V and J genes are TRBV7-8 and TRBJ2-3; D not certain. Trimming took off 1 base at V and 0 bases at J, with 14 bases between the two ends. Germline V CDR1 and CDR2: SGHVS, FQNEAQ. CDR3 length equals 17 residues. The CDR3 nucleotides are TGTGCCAGCAGCTTAGTACTGACACGAACTAGCACAGATACGCAGTATTTT. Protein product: CASSLVLTRTSTDTQYF.

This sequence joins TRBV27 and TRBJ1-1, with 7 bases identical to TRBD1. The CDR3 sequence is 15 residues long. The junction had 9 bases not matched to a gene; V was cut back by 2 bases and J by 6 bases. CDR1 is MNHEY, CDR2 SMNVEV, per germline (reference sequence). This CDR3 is CASSLKGQGVPEAFF. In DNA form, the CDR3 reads TGTGCCAGCAGTTTAAAGGGTCAGGGGGTTCCTGAAGCTTTCTTT.

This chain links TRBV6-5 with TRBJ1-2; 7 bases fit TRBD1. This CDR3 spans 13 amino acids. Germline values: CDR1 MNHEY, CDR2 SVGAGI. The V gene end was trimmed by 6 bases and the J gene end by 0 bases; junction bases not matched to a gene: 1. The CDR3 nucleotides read TGTGCCAGCAGGAGGGGGCCTAACTATGGCTACACCTTC. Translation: CASRRGPNYGYTF.

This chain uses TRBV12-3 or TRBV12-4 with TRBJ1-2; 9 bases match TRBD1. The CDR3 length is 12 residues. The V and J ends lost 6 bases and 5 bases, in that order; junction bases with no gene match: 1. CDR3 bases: TGTGCCAGCAGGGACAGGGGTTATGGCTACACCTTC. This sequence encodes CASRDRGYGYTF.

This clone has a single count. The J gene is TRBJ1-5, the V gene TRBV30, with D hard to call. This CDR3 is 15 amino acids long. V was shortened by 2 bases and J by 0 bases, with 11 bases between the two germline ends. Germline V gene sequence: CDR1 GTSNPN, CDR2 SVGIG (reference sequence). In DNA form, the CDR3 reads TGTGCCTGGAGTTTAGAGCGTTATAGCAATCAGCCCCAGCATTTT. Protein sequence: CAWSLERYSNQPQHF.

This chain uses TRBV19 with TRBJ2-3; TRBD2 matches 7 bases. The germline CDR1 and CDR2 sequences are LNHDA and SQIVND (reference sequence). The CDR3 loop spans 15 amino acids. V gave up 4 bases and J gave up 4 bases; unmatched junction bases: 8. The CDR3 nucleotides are TGTGCCAGTAGTAACTTGCGGGAGTTGTCAGATACGCAGTATTTT. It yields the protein CASSNLRELSDTQYF.

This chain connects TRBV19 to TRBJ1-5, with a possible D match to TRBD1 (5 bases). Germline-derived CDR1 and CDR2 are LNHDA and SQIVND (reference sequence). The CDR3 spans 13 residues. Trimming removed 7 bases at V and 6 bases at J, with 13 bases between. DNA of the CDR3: TGTGCCAGTAAAGGGGAGGGTATTCAGCCCCAGCATTTT. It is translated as CASKGEGIQPQHF.

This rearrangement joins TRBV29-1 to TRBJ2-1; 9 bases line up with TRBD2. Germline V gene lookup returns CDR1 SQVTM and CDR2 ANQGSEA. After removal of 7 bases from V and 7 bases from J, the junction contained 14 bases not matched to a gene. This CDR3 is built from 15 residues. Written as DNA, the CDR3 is TGCAGCGAAATACCTAAGGGGCTAGCGGGAAATGAGCAGTTCTTC. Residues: CSEIPKGLAGNEQFF.

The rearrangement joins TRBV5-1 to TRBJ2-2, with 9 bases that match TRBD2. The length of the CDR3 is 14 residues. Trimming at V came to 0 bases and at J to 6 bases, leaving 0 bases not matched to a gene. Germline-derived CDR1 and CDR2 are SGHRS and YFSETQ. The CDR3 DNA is TGCGCCAGCAGCTTGGGACTAGCGGCCGGGGAGCTGTTTTTT. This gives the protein CASSLGLAAGELFF.

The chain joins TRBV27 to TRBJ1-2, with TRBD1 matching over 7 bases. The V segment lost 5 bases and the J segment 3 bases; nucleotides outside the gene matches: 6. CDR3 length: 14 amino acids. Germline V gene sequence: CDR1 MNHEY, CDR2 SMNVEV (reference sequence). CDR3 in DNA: TGTGCCAGCAGTCCGACGACAGGGTACTATGGCTACACCTTC. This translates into CASSPTTGYYGYTF.

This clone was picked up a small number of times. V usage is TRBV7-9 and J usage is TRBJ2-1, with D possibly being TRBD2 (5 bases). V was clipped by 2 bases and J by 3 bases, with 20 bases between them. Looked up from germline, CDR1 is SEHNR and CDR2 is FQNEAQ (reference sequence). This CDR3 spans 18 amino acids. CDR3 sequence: CASSLYGWGAEHYNEQFF. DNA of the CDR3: TGTGCCAGCAGCTTATACGGGTGGGGAGCGGAGCACTACAATGAGCAGTTCTTC.

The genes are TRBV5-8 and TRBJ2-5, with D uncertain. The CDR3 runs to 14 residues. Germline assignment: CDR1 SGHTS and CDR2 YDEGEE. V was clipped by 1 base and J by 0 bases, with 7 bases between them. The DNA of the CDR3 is TGTGCCAGCAGCTTGTACGGAGACCAAGAGACCCAGTACTTC. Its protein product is CASSLYGDQETQYF.

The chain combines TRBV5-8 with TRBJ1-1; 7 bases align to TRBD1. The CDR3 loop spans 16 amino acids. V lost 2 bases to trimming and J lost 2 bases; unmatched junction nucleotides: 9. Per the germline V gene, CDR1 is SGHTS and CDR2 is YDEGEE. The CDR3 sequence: CASSFRTGMTNTEAFF. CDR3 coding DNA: TGTGCCAGCAGCTTCCGGACAGGAATGACCAACACTGAAGCTTTCTTT.

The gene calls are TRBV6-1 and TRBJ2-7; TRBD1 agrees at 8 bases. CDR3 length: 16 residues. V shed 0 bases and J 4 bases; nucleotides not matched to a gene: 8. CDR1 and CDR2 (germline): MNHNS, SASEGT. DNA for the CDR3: TGTGCCAGCAGTGAAGCATTGGGGACAGGTCTGTACGAGCAGTACTTC. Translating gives CASSEALGTGLYEQYF.

CDR3 sequence: CASSAGRQGGTEAFF. CDR3 nucleotide sequence: TGTGCCAGCAGCGCAGGTCGACAGGGCGGGACTGAAGCTTTCTTT. V and J are TRBV9 and TRBJ1-1; 7 bases match TRBD1. J lost 5 bases, V lost 3 bases, and 10 bases had no gene match. CDR3 length: 15 residues. CDR1 and CDR2 from the germline V gene are SGDLS and YYNGEE.

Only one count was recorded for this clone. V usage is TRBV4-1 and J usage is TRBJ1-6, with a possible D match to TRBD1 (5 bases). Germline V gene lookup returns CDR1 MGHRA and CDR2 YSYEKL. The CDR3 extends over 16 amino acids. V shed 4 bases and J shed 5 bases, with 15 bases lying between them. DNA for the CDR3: TGCGCCAGCAGCCGCCGAGAGGACACCAATAATTCACCCCTCCACTTT. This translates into CASSRREDTNNSPLHF.

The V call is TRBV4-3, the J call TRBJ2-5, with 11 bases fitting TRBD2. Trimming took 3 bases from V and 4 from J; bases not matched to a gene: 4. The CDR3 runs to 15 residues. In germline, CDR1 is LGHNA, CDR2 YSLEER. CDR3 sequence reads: CASSQGLAGGETQYF. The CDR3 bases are TGCGCCAGCAGCCAGGGGCTAGCGGGAGGAGAGACCCAGTACTTC.

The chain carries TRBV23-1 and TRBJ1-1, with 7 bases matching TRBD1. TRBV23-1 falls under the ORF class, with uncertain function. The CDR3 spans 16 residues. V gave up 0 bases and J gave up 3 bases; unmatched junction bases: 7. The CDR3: CASSQSVRGPDTEAFF. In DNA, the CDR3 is TGCGCCAGCAGTCAATCGGTTAGGGGGCCGGACACTGAAGCTTTCTTT.

The CDR3, as DNA: TGTGCCAGCAGTGCCGGGACTAGCGGGAGAGGTGAGCAGTTCTTC. Translating gives CASSAGTSGRGEQFF. This chain uses TRBV28 with TRBJ2-1; 14 bases fit TRBD2. CDR3 length equals 15 residues. With V trimmed by 5 bases and J by 9 bases, 6 bases remained unmatched. Germline CDR1 MDHEN, CDR2 SYDVKM. Full variable domain (rest looked up from reference TRBV28 and TRBJ2-1): DVKVTQSSRYLVKRTGEKVFLECVQDMDHENMFWYRQDPGLGLRLIYFSYDVKMKEKGDIPEGYSVSREKKERFSLILESASTNQTSMYLCASSAGTSGRGEQFFGPGTRLTVL.

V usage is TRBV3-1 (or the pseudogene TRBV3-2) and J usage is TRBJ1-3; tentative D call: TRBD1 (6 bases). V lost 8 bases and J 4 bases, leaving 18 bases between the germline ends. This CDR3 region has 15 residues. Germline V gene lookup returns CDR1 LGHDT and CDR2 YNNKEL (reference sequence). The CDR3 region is CASGRDTGAGNTIYF. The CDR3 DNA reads TGTGCCAGCGGCCGGGACACCGGCGCCGGAAACACCATATATTTT.